The following is a T cell receptor (beta chain) sequence with its context. The CDR3 contains 12 residues. Germline CDR1 SQVTM, CDR2 ANQGSEA. V shed 6 bases and J 4 bases; nucleotides not matched to a gene: 3. The data belong to a study of T cell clonotyping in hematopoietic cell transplantation. The data were produced by immunoSEQ multiplex PCR, yet TCRdb's version contains in-frame clones alone and is incomplete. The sample has under 15,000 clones, around 90% seen once. The V gene is TRBV29-1, the J gene TRBJ1-5, with 7 bases lining up with TRBD1. This receptor was identified in a man aged 30 to 39 in good health. Some clones in this sample may be carry-over from other donors' samples. Input material: peripheral blood mononuclear cells. CDR3 bases: TGCAGCGTCGCACAGGGGAATCAGCCCCAGCATTTT. Residues: CSVAQGNQPQHF.